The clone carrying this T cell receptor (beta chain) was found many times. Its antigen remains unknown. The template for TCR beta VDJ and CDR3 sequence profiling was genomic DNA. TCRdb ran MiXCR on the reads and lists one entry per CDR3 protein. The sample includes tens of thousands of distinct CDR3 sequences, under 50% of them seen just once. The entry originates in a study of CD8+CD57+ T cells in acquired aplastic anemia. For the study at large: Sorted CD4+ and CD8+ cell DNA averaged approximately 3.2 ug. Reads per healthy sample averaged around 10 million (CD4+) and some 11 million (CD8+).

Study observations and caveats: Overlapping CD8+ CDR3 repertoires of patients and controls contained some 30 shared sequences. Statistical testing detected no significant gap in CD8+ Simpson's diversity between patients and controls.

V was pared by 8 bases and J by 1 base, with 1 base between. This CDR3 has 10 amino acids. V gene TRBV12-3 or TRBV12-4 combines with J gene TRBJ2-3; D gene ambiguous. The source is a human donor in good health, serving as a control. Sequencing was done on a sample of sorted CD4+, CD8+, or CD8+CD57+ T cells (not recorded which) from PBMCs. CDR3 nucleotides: TGTGCCAGCGGCACAGATACGCAGTATTTT. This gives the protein CASGTDTQYF.